This TCR beta chain was documented in a study of vaccination and CD4 T cells after COVID-19. Sequencing of the DNA from cultured CD4+ T cells was carried out with the Oncomine TCR Beta short-read assay. TCRdb reprocessed the PCR reads via MiXCR and lists one record per CDR3 protein. The sample includes around 21,000 distinct CDR3 sequences, roughly three fifths of them seen just once. Details on this clonotype: The target antigen is unknown.

Specified treatment: approximately 9-day PBMC culture with coronavirus spike peptide pools or control peptides (ViraFEST assay). V shed 0 bases, J shed 3 bases, and the junction held 9 bases outside the gene matches. The CDR3 loop spans 17 amino acids. CDR1 is LGHNA and CDR2 is YNFKEQ in the germline V gene. Sequencing used CD4+ T cells from blood, cultured in vitro. The clonotype was recovered from a human donor who had recovered from COVID-19. The chain uses TRBV4-2 and TRBJ2-5; 8 nucleotides align to TRBD2. CDR3 bases: TGTGCCAGCAGCCAAGATAGGACTAGCCAAGGGGAAGAGACCCAGTACTTC. Its translation: CASSQDRTSQGEETQYF.